The 18 T cell receptor beta chains below all came from one sample that was sequenced in a study of CD8 T cells in ankylosing spondylitis. Using its own MiXCR run on the 5' RACE reads, TCRdb lists one record per CDR3 protein. The profile shows 190,000 or so distinct CDR3 sequences, 10% to 15% of them singletons. Sample: blood, either unsorted or a sorted T cell fraction (not recorded which). Receptors were obtained from a male donor with ankylosing spondylitis or in good health (not recorded which).

V gene TRBV19 combines with J gene TRBJ2-7, with D maybe TRBD1 (6 bases). Per germline, CDR1 LNHDA and CDR2 SQIVND (reference sequence). The ends were cut back, 5 bases at V and 0 bases at J, with 14 bases in the middle. The CDR3 is made up of 15 amino acids. CDR3 nucleotide sequence: TGTGCCAGTAGTCCTGGACAGTCCGTCTCCTACGAGCAGTACTTC. Translation gives CASSPGQSVSYEQYF.

This clonotype was seen many times. The chain combines TRBV12-3 or TRBV12-4 with TRBJ2-3; weak D call: TRBD1 (5 bases). Deletions cut 6 bases from V and 4 bases from J, with 11 bases between. The CDR3 sequence is 13 residues long. In DNA form, the CDR3 reads TGTGCCAGCAGCAGGGTCACTCCAGATACGCAGTATTTT. Translation gives CASSRVTPDTQYF.

There are a few counts of this clonotype. The chain joins TRBV10-3 to TRBJ2-6, with D possibly being TRBD1 or TRBD2 (5 bases each). This CDR3 has 18 amino acids. CDR1 is ENHRY, CDR2 SYGVKD, per germline. V was trimmed by 5 bases and J by 2 bases, leaving 19 bases between them. In DNA form, the CDR3 reads TGTGCCATCAGTATGGGACGACGACGGATTGCTGGGGCCAACGTCCTGACTTTC. Protein sequence: CAISMGRRRIAGANVLTF.

The genes are TRBV20-1 and TRBJ1-4; a possible D gene is TRBD1 (6 bases). The CDR3 runs to 14 residues. V dropped 3 bases and J dropped 5 bases, with 13 bases sitting between them. Looked up from germline, CDR1 is DFQATT and CDR2 is SNEGSKA (reference sequence). The CDR3 here is CSARDSGANEKLFF. CDR3 in DNA: TGCAGTGCTAGGGACAGCGGCGCAAATGAAAAACTGTTTTTT.

J is TRBJ1-4 and V is TRBV15, with TRBD1 matching 9 bases. The junction had 1 base not matched to a gene; V was cut back by 4 bases and J by 4 bases. The length of the CDR3 is 14 residues. CDR1 is LNHNV, CDR2 YYDKDF, per germline (reference sequence). The CDR3: CATSTDRGNEKLFF. The CDR3 nucleotides read TGTGCCACCAGCACGGACAGGGGTAATGAAAAACTGTTTTTT.

The rearrangement uses TRBV10-1 and TRBJ1-1, with D perhaps TRBD1 (6 bases). The length of the CDR3 is 17 residues. CDR1 WNHNN and CDR2 SYGVQD come from the germline V gene (reference sequence). V lost 0 bases, J lost 1 base, and 15 bases lay in between. Here the CDR3 reads CASSESGSGASNTEAFF. The DNA for the CDR3 is TGCGCCAGCAGTGAGTCGGGGTCAGGGGCTTCGAACACTGAAGCTTTCTTT.

The rearrangement links TRBV10-3 to TRBJ2-1; D is perhaps TRBD2 (5 bases). Per germline, CDR1 ENHRY and CDR2 SYGVKD. CDR3 length: 15 residues. Trimming removed 0 bases from V and 0 bases from J, with 6 bases in between. CDR3 bases: TGTGCCATCAGTGAGTCTACTAGCTCCTACAATGAGCAGTTCTTC. Translating gives CAISESTSSYNEQFF.

The gene calls are TRBV7-9 and TRBJ1-4; 8 positions agree with TRBD1. This CDR3 contains 14 residues. The V and J ends lost 6 bases and 7 bases, in that order; junction bases with no gene match: 7. Looked up from germline, CDR1 is SEHNR and CDR2 is FQNEAQ (reference sequence). The CDR3 loop is CASRADRGGEKLFF. CDR3 DNA sequence: TGTGCCAGCAGGGCAGACAGGGGAGGTGAAAAACTGTTTTTT.

About this clonotype itself: A read error may be the cause here, since a much bigger clone is one base away. This chain connects TRBV11-2 to TRBJ2-5; no reliable D call. CDR1 is SGHAT, CDR2 FQNNGV, per germline. This CDR3 comprises 12 residues. This CDR3 reads CASRLAGETQYF. DNA of the CDR3: TGTGCCAGCCGCTTAGCTGGGGAGACCCAGTACTTC.

The CDR3 DNA reads as TGTGCCAGCAGTTTGGGGACTAGCGGGGGCCCTAGCACAGATACGCAGTATTTT. Translating gives CASSLGTSGGPSTDTQYF. The V gene is TRBV27, the J gene TRBJ2-3, with TRBD2 identical over 14 bases. This CDR3 comprises 18 residues. Germline CDR1 is MNHEY and CDR2 is SMNVEV (reference sequence). J lost 0 bases, V lost 3 bases, and 5 bases had no gene match.

This clonotype was seen more than once but under ten times. The gene calls are TRBV6-1 and TRBJ2-3, with 8 bases matching TRBD1. Germline V gene lookup returns CDR1 MNHNS and CDR2 SASEGT. Germline trimming cut 2 bases from V and 3 bases from J; bases unmatched to any gene: 4. This CDR3 contains 15 residues. DNA for the CDR3: TGTGCCAGCAGTGAAATGGACAGGGAAACAGATACGCAGTATTTT. Its translation is CASSEMDRETDTQYF.

This clonotype was seen many times. This chain links TRBV12-3 or TRBV12-4 with TRBJ1-1, with D possibly matching TRBD1 (5 bases). There are 12 residues in the CDR3. V shed 11 bases and J shed 0 bases, with 10 bases lying between them. The DNA for the CDR3 is TGTGCCTCTTCCAGGGTGAACACTGAAGCTTTCTTT. Amino acid sequence: CASSRVNTEAFF.

The chain combines TRBV11-2 with TRBJ2-7; D might be TRBD1 (5 bases). Looked up from germline, CDR1 is SGHAT and CDR2 is FQNNGV. Deletions cut 5 bases from V and 1 base from J, with 12 bases between. This CDR3 contains 14 residues. The CDR3 nucleotides are TGTGCCAGCAGCCTACAACAGGAGTCCTACGAGCAGTACTTC. Protein product: CASSLQQESYEQYF. Based on the CDR3 plus reference TRBV11-2 and TRBJ2-7, the full variable domain is EAGVAQSPRYKIIEKRQSVAFWCNPISGHATLYWYQQILGQGPKLLIQFQNNGVVDDSQLPKDRFSAERLKGVDSTLKIQPAKLEDSAVYLCASSLQQESYEQYFGPGTRLTVT.

This clonotype was observed a handful of times. V and J are TRBV5-1 and TRBJ1-1; 11 positions agree with TRBD1. The CDR3 sequence is 16 residues long. Germline-derived CDR1 and CDR2 are SGHRS and YFSETQ. Trimming at V came to 4 bases and at J to 2 bases, leaving 7 bases not matched to a gene. The CDR3, as DNA: TGCGCCAGCAGCCCGGACAGGGGGCTATCTAACACTGAAGCTTTCTTT. Residues: CASSPDRGLSNTEAFF.

This clonotype was counted at least ten times. The CDR3 nucleotides read TGCGCCAGCAACGGAGGGAGCTCCTACGAGCAGTACTTC. It encodes CASNGGSSYEQYF. The chain links TRBV10-2 to TRBJ2-7; TRBD2 is a possible D gene (6 bases). V lost 7 bases and J lost 0, with 10 bases in between. Germline V gives CDR1 WSHSY, CDR2 SAAADI. This CDR3 region has 13 residues.

V usage is TRBV2 and J usage is TRBJ2-7, with 10 bases identical to TRBD1. J gave up 4 bases and V 8 bases, and 17 bases lay outside the gene matches. The CDR3 runs to 17 residues. The V gene's germline CDR1 is SNHLY and CDR2 FYNNEI. The CDR3, as DNA: TGTGCCAGCTCCTACCCCCGGGGGGACAGGGGTGTTTACGAGCAGTACTTC. Its translation is CASSYPRGDRGVYEQYF. Combining the CDR3 with reference TRBV2 and TRBJ2-7 gives the whole variable domain EPEVTQTPSHQVTQMGQEVILRCVPISNHLYFYWYRQILGQKVEFLVSFYNNEISEKSEIFDDQFSVERPDGSNFTLKIRSTKLEDSAMYFCASSYPRGDRGVYEQYFGPGTRLTVT.

This clonotype was counted at least ten times. The CDR3 is CASSMGANYGYTF. In nucleotides, the CDR3 is TGTGCCAGCAGTATGGGAGCTAACTATGGCTACACCTTC. The V and J genes are TRBV6-1 and TRBJ1-2; no reliable D call. CDR3 length: 13 residues. Germline assignment: CDR1 MNHNS and CDR2 SASEGT. Trimming cost V 5 bases and J 0 bases, with 7 bases left between them.

The chain carries TRBV9 and TRBJ2-2; the D is unclear. This CDR3 spans 14 amino acids. Germline V CDR1 and CDR2: SGDLS, YYNGEE. V lost 0 bases and J 6 bases, leaving 9 bases between the germline ends. The CDR3 is CASSVARGSGELFF. In DNA form, the CDR3 reads TGTGCCAGCAGCGTAGCTAGAGGTTCCGGGGAGCTGTTTTTT.